Described below is a single TCR beta chain sequence and its context. Antigen: not known. The data are from a study of radiotherapy plus CTLA-4 blockade in lung cancer. Method: immunoSEQ multiplex PCR; TCRdb's copy keeps in-frame clones and lacks some. The data contain 60,000 to 70,000 clones, less than 80% of them singletons. Points from the study as a whole: How blood T cell clones changed early, along with interferon-beta, reportedly forecast response best. Blood-borne expansion of tumor-derived TCR clones followed radiotherapy plus ipilimumab.

This clonotype was obtained from a human donor with non-small cell lung cancer who had a complete response to radiotherapy plus ipilimumab. The sequencing here drew on peripheral blood, taken from a patient treated with radiotherapy plus ipilimumab.

The CDR3 DNA sequence: TGTGCCAGCAGTTCCGTGAACTATGGCTACACCTTC. Translating it yields CASSSVNYGYTF. This sequence joins TRBV7-9 and TRBJ1-2; the D is unclear. The V end lost 6 bases, the J end lost 2 bases, and 7 bases lay between the germline ends. Per germline, CDR1 SEHNR and CDR2 FQNEAQ (reference sequence). CDR3 length: 12 amino acids. The whole variable domain, filled in from reference TRBV7-9 and TRBJ1-2, reads DTGVSQNPRHKITKRGQNVTFRCDPISEHNRLYWYRQTLGQGPEFLTYFQNEAQLEKSRLLSDRFSAERPKGSFSTLEIQRTEQGDSAMYLCASSSVNYGYTFGSGTRLTVV.